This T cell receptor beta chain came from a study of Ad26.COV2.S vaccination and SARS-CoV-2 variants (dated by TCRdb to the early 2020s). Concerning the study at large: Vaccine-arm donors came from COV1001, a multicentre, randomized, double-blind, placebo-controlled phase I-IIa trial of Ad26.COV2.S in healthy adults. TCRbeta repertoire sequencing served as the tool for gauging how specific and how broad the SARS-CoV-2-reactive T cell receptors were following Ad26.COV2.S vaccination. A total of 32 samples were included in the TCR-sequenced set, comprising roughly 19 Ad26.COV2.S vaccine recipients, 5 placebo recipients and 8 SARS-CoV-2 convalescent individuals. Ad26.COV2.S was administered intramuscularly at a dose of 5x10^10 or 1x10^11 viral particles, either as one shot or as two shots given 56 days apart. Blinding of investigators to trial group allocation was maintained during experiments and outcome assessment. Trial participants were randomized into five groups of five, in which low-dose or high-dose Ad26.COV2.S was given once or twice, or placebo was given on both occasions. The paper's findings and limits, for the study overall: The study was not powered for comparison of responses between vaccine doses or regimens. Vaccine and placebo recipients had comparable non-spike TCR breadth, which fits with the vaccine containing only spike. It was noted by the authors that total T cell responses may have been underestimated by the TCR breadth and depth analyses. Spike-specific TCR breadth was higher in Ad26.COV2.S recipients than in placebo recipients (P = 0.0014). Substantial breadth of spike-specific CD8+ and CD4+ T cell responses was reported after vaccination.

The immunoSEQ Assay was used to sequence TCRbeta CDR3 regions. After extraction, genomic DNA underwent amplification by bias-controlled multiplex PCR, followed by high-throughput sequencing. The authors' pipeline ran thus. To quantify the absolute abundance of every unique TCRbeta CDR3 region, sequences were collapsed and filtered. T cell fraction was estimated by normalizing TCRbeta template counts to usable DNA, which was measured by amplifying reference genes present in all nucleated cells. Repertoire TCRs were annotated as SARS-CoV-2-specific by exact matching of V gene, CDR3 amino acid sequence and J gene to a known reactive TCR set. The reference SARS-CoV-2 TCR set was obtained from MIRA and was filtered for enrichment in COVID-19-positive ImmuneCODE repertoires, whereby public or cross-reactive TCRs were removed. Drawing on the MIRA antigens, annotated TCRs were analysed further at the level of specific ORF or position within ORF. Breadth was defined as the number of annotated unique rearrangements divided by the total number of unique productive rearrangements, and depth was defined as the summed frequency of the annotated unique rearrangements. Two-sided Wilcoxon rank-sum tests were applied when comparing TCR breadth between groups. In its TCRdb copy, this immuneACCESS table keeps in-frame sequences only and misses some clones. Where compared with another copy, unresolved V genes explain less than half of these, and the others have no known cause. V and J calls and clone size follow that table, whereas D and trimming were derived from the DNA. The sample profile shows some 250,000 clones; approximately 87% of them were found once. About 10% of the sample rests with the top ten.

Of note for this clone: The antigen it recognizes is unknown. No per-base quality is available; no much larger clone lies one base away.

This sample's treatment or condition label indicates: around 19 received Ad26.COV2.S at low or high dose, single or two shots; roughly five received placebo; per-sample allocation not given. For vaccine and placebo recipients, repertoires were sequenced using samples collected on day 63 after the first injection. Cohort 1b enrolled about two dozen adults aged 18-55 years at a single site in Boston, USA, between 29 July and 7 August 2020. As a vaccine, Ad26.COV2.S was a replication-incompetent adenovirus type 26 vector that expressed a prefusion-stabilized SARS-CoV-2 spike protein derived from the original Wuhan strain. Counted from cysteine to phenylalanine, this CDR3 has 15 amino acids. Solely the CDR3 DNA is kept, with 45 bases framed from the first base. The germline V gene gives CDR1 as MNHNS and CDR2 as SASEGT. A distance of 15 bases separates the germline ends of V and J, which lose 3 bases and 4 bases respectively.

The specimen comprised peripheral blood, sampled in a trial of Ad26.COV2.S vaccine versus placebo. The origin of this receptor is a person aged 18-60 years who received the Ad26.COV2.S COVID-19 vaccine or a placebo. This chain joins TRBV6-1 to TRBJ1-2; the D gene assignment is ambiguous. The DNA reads TGTGCCAGCAGTGACGACCAAGGTGTAATCTATGGCTACACCTTC. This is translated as CASSDDQGVIYGYTF.